The clone carrying this T cell receptor beta chain has just a few counts. This sample is drawn from a study of T-cell memory formation after mild COVID-19. After 5'RACE with constant-segment primers, TCR alpha and TCR beta cDNA libraries carrying sample barcodes and UMIs were obtained. TCRdb passed the 5' RACE reads through MiXCR, listing each CDR3 protein once. The data hold 80,000 to 90,000 distinct CDR3 sequences, with approximately 23% observed a single time. Germline CDR1 is MNHEY and CDR2 is SMNVEV (reference sequence). Trimming removed 2 bases from V and 7 bases from J, with 8 bases in between. This CDR3 has 13 amino acids.

This sequence originates from a man aged 18 to 29 who had mild COVID-19 (a few samples of this study predate the infection). Cell type and time point are not known. The chain joins TRBV27 to TRBJ2-2; D unresolved. The sample was PBMCs or a T cell subset sorted from them (not recorded which). The chain's CDR3 is CASSLGLVGELFF. The CDR3 nucleotides read TGTGCCAGCAGTTTAGGTCTCGTCGGGGAGCTGTTTTTT.